These T cell receptor beta chains were read from a single sample in a study of cytomegalovirus exposure and HLA in healthy donors. Sequencing used immunoSEQ multiplex PCR; TCRdb keeps in-frame clones, though not all of them. The sample contains more than 65,000 clones, about 79% of which appear only once. Source material: PBMCs. These receptors all come from a female donor in good health and CMV-seronegative. Both conserved end residues are part of each CDR3. A D gene is named only where the DNA matches it firmly. Part of the rows lack a size; the others show once, few, many or a class for expanded clones.

j_call clone_size d_call v_call cdr3_nt cdr3_aa
TRBJ2-1 few TRBD2 TRBV7-8 TGTGCCAGCAGCTCGTCGTACGGGGGGTCCCTAGGCAATGAGCAGTTCTTC CASSSSYGGSLGNEQFF
TRBJ1-1 - - TRBV7-2 TGTGCCAGCAGCTTAGGGATGGCAGGCTCCGGCACTGAAGCTTTCTTT CASSLGMAGSGTEAFF
TRBJ2-1 - TRBD2 TRBV15 TGTGCCACCAGCAGAGATCTACTAGCGCCCTACAATGAGCAGTTCTTC CATSRDLLAPYNEQFF
TRBJ1-2 - TRBD1 TRBV2 TGTGCCAGCGGGCGGACAGGGGGAAACTATGGCTACACCTTC CASGRTGGNYGYTF
TRBJ2-1 - TRBD2 TRBV19 TGTGCCAGTAGTTTGGGGAGCGGGAGTCCATACAATGAGCAGTTCTTC CASSLGSGSPYNEQFF
TRBJ2-7 - - TRBV19 TGTGCCAGTGCAAGTTCAGGGGGGATCTCCTACGAGCAGTACTTC CASASSGGISYEQYF
TRBJ1-3 - - TRBV7-4 TGTGCCAGCAGCTCTCTAAAGGGGGAGGGAAACACCATATATTTT CASSSLKGEGNTIYF
TRBJ1-2 - - TRBV29-1 TGCAGCGTTGGAACAGGGTGGAGATACGGCTACTCCTTC CSVGTGWRYGYSF
TRBJ2-3 - - TRBV5-6 TGTGCCAGCAGGAGGAGTGCGACAGATACGCAGTATTTT CASRRSATDTQYF
TRBJ1-2 - TRBD1 TRBV4-3 TGCGCCAGCAGCCCGGGACAGGGGCGGCACGACTATGGCTACACCTTC CASSPGQGRHDYGYTF
TRBJ1-1 - TRBD1 TRBV6-5 TGTGCCAGCAATAAAAAAGGGACAGAGACTGAAGCTTTCTTT CASNKKGTETEAFF